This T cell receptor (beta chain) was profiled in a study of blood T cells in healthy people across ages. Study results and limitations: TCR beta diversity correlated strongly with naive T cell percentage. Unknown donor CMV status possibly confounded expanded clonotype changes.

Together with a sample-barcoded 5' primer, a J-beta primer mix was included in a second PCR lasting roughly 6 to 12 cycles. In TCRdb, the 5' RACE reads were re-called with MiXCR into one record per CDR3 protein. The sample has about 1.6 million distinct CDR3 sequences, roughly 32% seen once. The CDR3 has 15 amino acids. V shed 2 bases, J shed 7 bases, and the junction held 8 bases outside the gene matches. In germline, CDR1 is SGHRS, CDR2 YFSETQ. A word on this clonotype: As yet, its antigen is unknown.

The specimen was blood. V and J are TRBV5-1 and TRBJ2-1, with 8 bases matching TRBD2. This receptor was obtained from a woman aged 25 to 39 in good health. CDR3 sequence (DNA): TGCGCCAGCAGCTTTGGGTCGGGGGGGCTGAATGAGCAGTTCTTC. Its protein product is CASSFGSGGLNEQFF.